This passage covers 17 T cell receptor beta chains from one sample sequenced in a study of cytomegalovirus exposure and HLA in healthy donors (dated by TCRdb to the late 2010s). The protocol used for the library was the immunoSEQ multiplex PCR assay. A mixture of 60 forward primers for TCR Vbeta segments and 13 reverse primers for TCR Jbeta segments was used in the multiplex PCR. In TCRdb, the immuneACCESS table is reduced to in-frame sequences with V and J assigned. These tables do not hold every clone; where another copy was compared, an unresolved V gene accounts for under half, and the others remain unexplained. Present in this sample are about 160,000 clones, approximately 70% of which were seen just once. 7% to 7.5% of the sample is taken by the ten largest. The sequencing sample was made of PBMCs. The receptors were gathered from a man in his forties in good health and CMV-seropositive.

The chain joins TRBV4-1 to TRBJ2-3, with 10 nucleotides matching TRBD2. CDR1 MGHRA and CDR2 YSYEKL come from the germline V gene. The V and J ends lost 4 bases and 7 bases, in that order; junction bases with no gene match: 11. The CDR3 consists of 16 residues. CDR3 sequence: CASSPGVAGGLNTQYF. As DNA, the CDR3 is TGCGCCAGCAGCCCAGGGGTAGCGGGGGGCTTGAATACGCAGTATTTT.

In its sample, this clone was seen a few times. DNA for the CDR3: TGTGCCAGCAGCTTGGGATCAGGGGCGCACAACGAGCAGTACTTC. Protein product: CASSLGSGAHNEQYF. The chain couples TRBV5-4 to TRBJ2-7, with a weak D call TRBD1 (6 bases). This CDR3 has 15 amino acids. Trimming removed 0 bases at V and 5 bases at J, with 15 bases between. Germline CDR1 reads SGHNT; CDR2 reads YYREEE (reference sequence).

The DNA for the CDR3 is TGTGCTAGTGGTTTGACCCGGACAGGGCGGGGTGAAAAACTGTTTTTT. It is translated as CASGLTRTGRGEKLFF. J is TRBJ1-4 and V is TRBV12-5; 8 bases line up with TRBD1. The CDR3 spans 16 residues. CDR1 and CDR2 from the germline V gene are LGHNT and FRNRAP. J was trimmed by 7 bases and V by 2 bases; bases with no gene match: 9.

This chain links TRBV15 with TRBJ2-3, with a tentative D call TRBD2 (6 bases). The germline V gene encodes CDR1 LNHNV and CDR2 YYDKDF (reference sequence). This CDR3 region has 15 residues. V was shortened by 0 bases and J by 4 bases, with 11 bases between the two germline ends. CDR3 in amino acids: CATSRDPGLADTQYF. The DNA for the CDR3 is TGTGCCACCAGCAGAGATCCGGGACTTGCAGATACGCAGTATTTT.

In its sample, this clone was seen a few times. The same CDR3 also results from other DNA sequences found in this sample. V gene TRBV7-2 combines with J gene TRBJ1-4; D remains ambiguous. Germline V gene data show CDR1 as SGHTA and CDR2 as FQGNSA. CDR3 length: 14 residues. Trimming pared 5 bases from V and 7 bases from J, leaving 14 bases between. In nucleotides, the CDR3 is TGTGCCAGCAGCCCCCTCCCTACGGGTGAAAAACTGTTTTTT. Amino acids: CASSPLPTGEKLFF.

J is TRBJ2-2 and V is TRBV6-5, with TRBD2 matching 7 bases. This CDR3 is 15 amino acids long. CDR1 is MNHEY, CDR2 SVGAGI, per germline. The J segment lost 7 bases and the V segment lost 7 bases, leaving 12 bases of the junction unmatched. CDR3 protein: CASNPISGEGGELFF. The CDR3, as DNA: TGTGCCAGCAACCCAATAAGCGGGGAAGGCGGGGAGCTGTTTTTT.

The rearrangement links TRBV7-9 to TRBJ2-5; 8 nucleotides line up with TRBD1. Germline CDR1 is SEHNR and CDR2 is FQNEAQ (reference sequence). After removal of 3 bases from V and 1 base from J, the junction contained 1 base not matched to a gene. This CDR3 contains 14 residues. CDR3 bases: TGTGCCAGCAGCTTCGGACAGGGCCAAGAGACCCAGTACTTC. It specifies CASSFGQGQETQYF.

This clone has just one count. The genes are TRBV5-6 and TRBJ1-1, with D maybe TRBD1 (5 bases). The germline V and J ends were trimmed by 4 bases and 11 bases, with 18 bases remaining between them. Germline V CDR1 and CDR2: SGHDT, YYEEEE. The CDR3 has 13 residues. CDR3 sequence (DNA): TGTGCCAGCAGCCAAGGGGCAGCTGGACGGGCTTTCTTT. Translating it yields CASSQGAAGRAFF.

This chain connects TRBV6-6 to TRBJ1-5, with D perhaps TRBD1 (5 bases). The V end was cut by 6 bases, the J end by 6 bases, with 21 bases between. Per the germline V gene, CDR1 is MNHNY and CDR2 is SVGAGI (reference sequence). The CDR3 length is 16 residues. CDR3 sequence reads: CASSKPRQGAVQPQHF. The CDR3 DNA sequence: TGTGCCAGCAGCAAACCACGCCAGGGCGCCGTTCAGCCCCAGCATTTT.

The chain employs TRBV13 and TRBJ1-1, with D possibly TRBD1 on 6 matching bases. Per the germline V gene, CDR1 is PRHDT and CDR2 is FYEKMQ (reference sequence). The CDR3 spans 14 residues. Trimming took 5 bases from V and 4 from J, leaving 14 bases between them. The CDR3 region is CASSLGAYGTEAFF. The CDR3 coding sequence is TGTGCCAGCAGCCTGGGGGCATATGGCACTGAAGCTTTCTTT.

The chain couples TRBV7-9 to TRBJ2-2, with 7 bases lining up with TRBD2. The CDR3 contains 16 residues. V lost 5 bases and J lost 4; bases outside the gene matches: 10. The germline V gene has CDR1 SEHNR and CDR2 FQNEAQ (reference sequence). CDR3 in amino acids: CASSQPLGGITGELFF. The CDR3, as DNA: TGTGCCAGCAGCCAGCCGTTGGGGGGGATCACCGGGGAGCTGTTTTTT.

The chain combines TRBV10-3 with TRBJ1-4; 10 bases line up with TRBD1. Germline V lookup: CDR1 ENHRY, CDR2 SYGVKD. V trimming: 5 bases; J trimming: 8 bases; junction bases outside the gene matches: 8. This CDR3 spans 15 amino acids. This CDR3 is CAISQPTGGGEKLFF. In nucleotides, the CDR3 is TGTGCCATCAGTCAGCCGACAGGGGGCGGGGAAAAACTGTTTTTT.

V is TRBV19 and J is TRBJ2-6; TRBD1 matches 9 bases. The CDR3 is 17 residues long. Trimming took 6 bases from V and 5 from J; bases not matched to a gene: 11. Germline V gene lookup returns CDR1 LNHDA and CDR2 SQIVND (reference sequence). In nucleotides, the CDR3 is TGTGCCAGTAGCCGCAGGGGGACAGGGAACTGGGCCAACGTCCTGACTTTC. This sequence encodes CASSRRGTGNWANVLTF. The whole variable domain, filled in from reference TRBV19 and TRBJ2-6, reads DGGITQSPKYLFRKEGQNVTLSCEQNLNHDAMYWYRQDPGQGLRLIYYSQIVNDFQKGDIAEGYSVSREKKESFPLTVTSAQKNPTAFYLCASSRRGTGNWANVLTFGAGSRLTVL.

This chain joins TRBV6-1 and TRBJ2-5; tentatively, D is TRBD2 (7 bases). The assigned J gene may be wrong: the sequence end matches TRBJ2-7 better. The CDR3 length is 15 residues. The germline CDR1 and CDR2 sequences are MNHNS and SASEGT. The CDR3 DNA sequence: TGTGCCAGCAGTGTTGAGCGGGACACCTCCTACGAGCAGTACTTC. Translating it yields CASSVERDTSYEQYF.

The chain links TRBV19 to TRBJ1-2; D call uncertain. The CDR3 covers 14 residues. The germline V gene has CDR1 LNHDA and CDR2 SQIVND (reference sequence). Trimming took 6 bases from V and 3 from J, leaving 14 bases between them. The DNA of the CDR3 is TGTGCCAGTAGCCTCTTGGCGGGCGACTATGGCTACACCTTC. Translated, it gives CASSLLAGDYGYTF. Together with reference TRBV19 and TRBJ1-2, the CDR3 gives the full variable domain: DGGITQSPKYLFRKEGQNVTLSCEQNLNHDAMYWYRQDPGQGLRLIYYSQIVNDFQKGDIAEGYSVSREKKESFPLTVTSAQKNPTAFYLCASSLLAGDYGYTFGSGTRLTVV.

This clone has more than one count but fewer than ten. The CDR3 reads CASSRTQGAWAGELFF. In nucleotides, the CDR3 is TGTGCCAGCAGTCGTACACAGGGGGCCTGGGCCGGGGAGCTGTTTTTT. This chain links TRBV27 with TRBJ2-2; 9 bases align to TRBD1. Germline assignment: CDR1 MNHEY and CDR2 SMNVEV (reference sequence). The V and J ends lost 5 bases and 6 bases, in that order; junction bases with no gene match: 10. The CDR3 contains 16 residues.

The chain joins TRBV7-8 to TRBJ1-4; D not resolved. Trimming shortened V by 3 bases and J by 4 bases, and 6 bases separated the two germline ends. This CDR3 is 13 amino acids long. Germline values: CDR1 SGHVS, CDR2 FQNEAQ. The CDR3 region has the DNA TGTGCCAGCAGCTTGGAGGTTAATGAAAAACTGTTTTTT. Its translation: CASSLEVNEKLFF. Drawing the rest from reference TRBV7-8 and TRBJ1-4, the complete variable domain is GAGVSQSPRYKVAKRGQDVALRCDPISGHVSLFWYQQALGQGPEFLTYFQNEAQLDKSGLPSDRFFAERPEGSVSTLKIQRTQQEDSAVYLCASSLEVNEKLFFGSGTQLSVL.